Listed here are 28 T cell receptor beta chains from one sample, sequenced in a study of beta chain features in type 1 diabetes. Study-level points and caveats: All four CD4+ subsets of Type 1 diabetes patients contained TCRB CDR3s that were moderately but significantly shorter.

Antigens for these TCRs are unknown. Expressed TCRB transcripts were sequenced after all isolated RNA was converted to cDNA. Assay used: immunoSEQ multiplex PCR; TCRdb lists only in-frame clones, some missing. The profile covers 640,000 or so clones, with 13% appearing a single time and roughly 0.022% taken by the ten largest. The sequencing input was naive CD4+ T cells from blood. Every receptor here comes from a man younger than 35 with type 1 diabetes.

This chain links TRBV5-4 with TRBJ1-5; D may be TRBD1 (5 bases). CDR3 size: 15 residues. Trimming stripped 4 bases from V and 4 bases from J, with 15 bases between. Germline loops: CDR1 SGHNT, CDR2 YYREEE (reference sequence). The CDR3 nucleotides are TGTGCCAGCAGCCCCGGTGGGGGGATGAATCAGCCCCAGCATTTT. It translates to CASSPGGGMNQPQHF.

This chain uses TRBV13 with TRBJ1-2; D unclear. The V gene lost 1 base and the J gene lost 2 bases, with 5 bases spanning the gap. The CDR3 sequence is 13 residues long. The germline CDR1 and CDR2 sequences are PRHDT and FYEKMQ (reference sequence). The DNA for the CDR3 is TGTGCCAGCAGCTTAGAACAGAACTATGGCTACACCTTC. It translates to CASSLEQNYGYTF.

A few counts support this clone. V usage is TRBV15 and J usage is TRBJ1-2; D ambiguous. Germline CDR1 reads LNHNV; CDR2 reads YYDKDF (reference sequence). This CDR3 contains 14 residues. V gave up 0 bases and J gave up 4 bases, with 9 bases separating them. The CDR3 region is CATSRDTGPYGYTF. In nucleotides, the CDR3 is TGTGCCACCAGCAGAGATACGGGTCCCTATGGCTACACCTTC.

The chain recombines TRBV13 with TRBJ1-6, with TRBD1 identical over 7 bases. Trimming cost V 5 bases and J 3 bases; bases outside gene matches: 10. The CDR3 sequence is 17 residues long. Germline V CDR1 and CDR2: PRHDT, FYEKMQ (reference sequence). DNA of the CDR3: TGTGCCAGCAGCCCTAGGGGGCAGCAACGCTATAATTCACCCCTCCACTTT. It is translated as CASSPRGQQRYNSPLHF.

This clone was observed a handful of times. V is TRBV2 and J is TRBJ2-4; either TRBD1 or TRBD2 may supply D (5 bases each). The length of the CDR3 is 16 residues. V was cut by 7 bases and J by 0 bases, with 16 bases left in between. Germline loops: CDR1 SNHLY, CDR2 FYNNEI. The CDR3 sequence: CASTPGSGGAKNIQYF. The CDR3 DNA reads TGTGCCAGCACCCCAGGGAGTGGTGGAGCCAAAAACATTCAGTACTTC.

This clone came up a few times. The junction departs from germline at one end; a sequencing error may be responsible. This chain uses TRBV10-3 with TRBJ2-7; D uncertain. This CDR3 contains 14 residues. The germline V gene has CDR1 ENHRY and CDR2 SYGVKD. The CDR3 region has the DNA TGTGCCAGCAGTTACGGGCGAACTCCCTACGAGCAGTACTTC. Its protein is CASSYGRTPYEQYF.

Only a few counts were recorded for this clone. V gene TRBV27 combines with J gene TRBJ1-5, with D hard to call. Germline V gene data show CDR1 as MNHEY and CDR2 as SMNVEV (reference sequence). The CDR3 is 14 residues long. V lost 3 bases, J lost 4 bases, and 10 bases lay in between. CDR3: CASSFTGFNQPQHF. CDR3 bases: TGTGCCAGCAGTTTCACGGGATTTAATCAGCCCCAGCATTTT.

This clone has more than one count but fewer than ten. This chain joins TRBV6-5 and TRBJ2-7, with D unclear. V gave up 8 bases and J gave up 2 bases, with 10 bases separating them. This CDR3 spans 12 amino acids. Germline V lookup: CDR1 MNHEY, CDR2 SVGAGI. CDR3 sequence: CASAGSTYEQYF. CDR3 bases: TGTGCCAGCGCTGGCAGTACCTACGAGCAGTACTTC.

This rearrangement joins TRBV5-1 to TRBJ1-6, with 8 bases that match TRBD1. With 4 bases clipped from V and 7 bases from J, the junction kept 7 bases outside the gene matches. The V gene's germline CDR1 is SGHRS and CDR2 YFSETQ. This CDR3 region has 15 residues. CDR3: CASSTGTGWNSPLHF. CDR3 DNA sequence: TGCGCCAGCAGCACAGGGACAGGATGGAATTCACCCCTCCACTTT. Full variable domain (outside the CDR3, taken from reference TRBV5-1 and TRBJ1-6): KAGVTQTPRYLIKTRGQQVTLSCSPISGHRSVSWYQQTPGQGLQFLFEYFSETQRNKGNFPGRFSGRQFSNSRSEMNVSTLELGDSALYLCASSTGTGWNSPLHFGNGTRLTVT.

The rearrangement joins TRBV29-1 to TRBJ1-2; TRBD1 matches at 12 bases. The CDR3 loop spans 17 amino acids. V lost 4 bases and J lost 4; bases outside the gene matches: 13. Germline V lookup: CDR1 SQVTM, CDR2 ANQGSEA. The CDR3 nucleotides are TGCAGCGTTGCGCCCTGGGACAGGGGGCTTTTGGGCTATGGCTACACCTTC. It translates to CSVAPWDRGLLGYGYTF.

This clone was counted only a few times. CDR3 bases: TGCGCCAGCAGCCAAGAGTTTCATTGGGAGTCTAGCGGGGAGCCAGATACGCAGTATTTT. It codes for CASSQEFHWESSGEPDTQYF. The gene calls are TRBV4-1 and TRBJ2-3; 9 bases fit TRBD2. The V segment lost 0 bases and the J segment 4 bases; nucleotides outside the gene matches: 17. CDR1 is MGHRA and CDR2 is YSYEKL in the germline V gene. CDR3 length equals 20 residues.

This chain joins TRBV5-4 and TRBJ1-1; possibly TRBD1 for D (5 bases). The CDR3 is 14 residues long. Germline loops: CDR1 SGHNT, CDR2 YYREEE (reference sequence). The V end was cut by 0 bases, the J end by 10 bases, with 16 bases between. The CDR3 bases are TGTGCCAGCAGCTTGGAAGGCCAGGGAGTTGTAGCTTTCTTT. It codes for CASSLEGQGVVAFF.

There are a few counts of this clone. The chain uses TRBV5-6 and TRBJ2-2, with unresolved D. Deletions cut 2 bases from V and 4 bases from J, with 12 bases between. The CDR3 length is 15 residues. Germline CDR1 SGHDT, CDR2 YYEEEE. The CDR3 bases are TGTGCCAGCAGCTTCCTCGACGGGCCCACCGGGGAGCTGTTTTTT. Translating gives CASSFLDGPTGELFF.

This clone was seen a handful of times. This chain joins TRBV18 and TRBJ1-1, with no clear D. The CDR3 has 12 residues. Germline V gives CDR1 KGHSH, CDR2 LQKENI. Trimming shortened V by 6 bases and J by 6 bases, and 11 bases separated the two germline ends. The CDR3 nucleotides are TGTGCCAGCTCTCCTGACTTCTCTGAAGCTTTCTTT. Its protein is CASSPDFSEAFF.

V usage is TRBV27 and J usage is TRBJ1-1; the match to TRBD1 covers 9 bases. Losses at the gene ends were 1 base for V and 4 bases for J; bases not matched to a gene: 4. CDR1 is MNHEY, CDR2 SMNVEV, per germline (reference sequence). This CDR3 contains 15 residues. The CDR3: CASSLWGQGGTEAFF. The CDR3 nucleotides read TGTGCCAGCAGTTTATGGGGACAGGGAGGCACTGAAGCTTTCTTT.

The chain has TRBV15 and TRBJ2-1, with TRBD2 identical over 12 bases. CDR1 and CDR2 from the germline V gene are LNHNV and YYDKDF (reference sequence). After removal of 0 bases from V and 7 bases from J, the junction contained 10 bases not matched to a gene. This CDR3 contains 18 residues. The CDR3 sequence: CATSRDTLAGGPRNEQFF. The CDR3, as DNA: TGTGCCACCAGCAGAGATACCCTAGCGGGGGGGCCTAGAAATGAGCAGTTCTTC.

V gene TRBV2 combines with J gene TRBJ2-7; D might be TRBD1 (5 bases). The CDR3 totals 13 residues. Trimming cost V 6 bases and J 4 bases, with 13 bases left between them. Per germline, CDR1 SNHLY and CDR2 FYNNEI. The CDR3 is CASRATTGYEQYF. The CDR3 region has the DNA TGTGCCAGCAGGGCCACTACAGGATACGAGCAGTACTTC.

This clone has a handful of counts. The V and J genes are TRBV6-1 and TRBJ2-3; 13 positions agree with TRBD2. This CDR3 is 16 amino acids long. CDR1 is MNHNS, CDR2 SASEGT, per germline. The trim removed 4 bases at V and 3 bases at J, leaving 4 bases unmatched. The CDR3 DNA is TGTGCCAGCAGTGGACTAGCGGGGGGTAGAACAGATACGCAGTATTTT. Its translation is CASSGLAGGRTDTQYF.

The rearrangement joins TRBV30 to TRBJ2-7; D is perhaps TRBD1 or TRBD2 (6 bases each). The CDR3 is 12 residues long. CDR1 GTSNPN and CDR2 SVGIG come from the germline V gene (reference sequence). Trimming pared 0 bases from V and 7 bases from J, leaving 10 bases between. The DNA for the CDR3 is TGTGCCTGGAGTGTAGGGGGGCGGGAGCAGTACTTC. Its translation: CAWSVGGREQYF. Supplemented by reference TRBV30 and TRBJ2-7, the full variable domain reads SQTIHQWPATLVQPVGSPLSLECTVEGTSNPNLYWYRQAAGRGLQLLFYSVGIGQISSEVPQNLSASRPQDRQFILSSKKLLLSDSGFYLCAWSVGGREQYFGPGTRLTVT.

The table lists this clone with a few counts. This sequence joins TRBV5-4 and TRBJ2-3; no clear D. V lost 3 bases and J 0 bases, leaving 8 bases between the germline ends. The germline V gene has CDR1 SGHNT and CDR2 YYREEE (reference sequence). CDR3 size: 14 residues. The DNA of the CDR3 is TGTGCCAGCAGCTCGATTCCTAGCACAGATACGCAGTATTTT. Translation gives CASSSIPSTDTQYF.

This clone was counted between two and nine times. The chain recombines TRBV6-5 with TRBJ1-1; a possible D gene is TRBD1 (5 bases). Per the germline V gene, CDR1 is MNHEY and CDR2 is SVGAGI. This CDR3 is built from 13 residues. Trimming left V 5 bases short and J 2 bases short, with 9 bases between. The CDR3 DNA reads TGTGCCAGCAGTAACAGGCCCAACACTGAAGCTTTCTTT. Protein sequence: CASSNRPNTEAFF.

The table lists this clone with a few counts. In the same sample, other DNA sequences code for this CDR3. The chain couples TRBV5-6 to TRBJ2-7; D ambiguous. CDR3 length equals 12 residues. Per germline, CDR1 SGHDT and CDR2 YYEEEE. With 1 base removed from V and 1 base from J, the gap between germline ends came to 3 bases. The CDR3, as DNA: TGTGCCAGCAGCTTGTTTTCCTACGAGCAGTACTTC. It translates to CASSLFSYEQYF.

This sequence joins TRBV30 and TRBJ1-1, with no clear D. Per germline, CDR1 GTSNPN and CDR2 SVGIG (reference sequence). Trimming shortened V by 4 bases and J by 3 bases, and 9 bases separated the two germline ends. This CDR3 comprises 12 residues. The CDR3, as DNA: TGTGCCTGGATCGGAGTTGACACTGAAGCTTTCTTT. As protein: CAWIGVDTEAFF.

This clone turned up a few times. Within the sample, other DNA sequences also encode this same CDR3. The chain has TRBV6-5 and TRBJ2-7; D is unresolved. There are 11 residues in the CDR3. V was trimmed by 0 bases and J by 6 bases, leaving 3 bases between them. Per the germline V gene, CDR1 is MNHEY and CDR2 is SVGAGI. This CDR3 reads CASSYSGEQYF. CDR3 bases: TGTGCCAGCAGTTACTCTGGCGAGCAGTACTTC.

V usage is TRBV6-6 and J usage is TRBJ1-5; D is unresolved. This CDR3 region has 14 residues. Per the germline V gene, CDR1 is MNHNY and CDR2 is SVGAGI (reference sequence). The V gene lost 8 bases and the J gene lost 1 base, with 12 bases spanning the gap. CDR3 region: CASGRLESNQPQHF. CDR3 DNA: TGTGCCAGCGGCAGACTCGAAAGCAATCAGCCCCAGCATTTT.

The rearrangement uses TRBV6-1 and TRBJ1-6, with D uncertain. V lost 6 bases to trimming and J lost 7 bases, with 16 bases between them. Germline V gives CDR1 MNHNS, CDR2 SASEGT. This CDR3 is 15 amino acids long. For the CDR3, the DNA is TGTGCCAGCAGGCGGGGTGACGGCCCAAATTCACCCCTCCACTTT. Its protein product is CASRRGDGPNSPLHF.

V usage is TRBV30 and J usage is TRBJ1-2; 7 nucleotides match TRBD1. The CDR3 runs to 14 residues. V dropped 2 bases and J dropped 4; count of bases not matched to a gene: 7. Germline CDR1 GTSNPN, CDR2 SVGIG (reference sequence). The CDR3, as DNA: TGTGCCTGGAGTCGACAGGGTAGGGGCTATGGCTACACCTTC. It translates to CAWSRQGRGYGYTF. Full variable domain (remainder filled in from reference TRBV30 and TRBJ1-2): SQTIHQWPATLVQPVGSPLSLECTVEGTSNPNLYWYRQAAGRGLQLLFYSVGIGQISSEVPQNLSASRPQDRQFILSSKKLLLSDSGFYLCAWSRQGRGYGYTFGSGTRLTVV.

Only a few counts were recorded for this clone. The rearrangement joins TRBV6-6 to TRBJ2-3; D may be TRBD1 (5 bases). Trimming shortened V by 5 bases and J by 2 bases, and 11 bases separated the two germline ends. Germline V gene data show CDR1 as MNHNY and CDR2 as SVGAGI (reference sequence). The CDR3 covers 14 residues. This CDR3 is CASSKPGPTDTQYF. The CDR3, as DNA: TGTGCCAGCAGTAAGCCAGGGCCCACAGATACGCAGTATTTT.